The next 21 T cell receptor beta chains were all read from a single sample in a study of cytomegalovirus exposure and HLA in healthy donors. PCR primers comprised 60 Vbeta and 13 Jbeta primers. The data were produced by immunoSEQ multiplex PCR, yet TCRdb's version contains in-frame clones alone and is incomplete. There are under 150,000 clones in the sample; approximately 78% occur only once, and roughly 4.3% lies in the top ten. The sample was PBMCs. These receptors all come from a middle-aged woman in good health and CMV-seropositive.

The rearrangement links TRBV6-1 to TRBJ2-1; 9 positions match TRBD2. The CDR3 extends over 15 amino acids. CDR1 is MNHNS and CDR2 is SASEGT in the germline V gene. With V trimmed by 1 base and J by 8 bases, 6 bases remained unmatched. CDR3 region: CASSEGGGASDEQFF. The CDR3 DNA follows: TGTGCCAGCAGTGAAGGCGGGGGGGCTTCCGATGAGCAGTTCTTC.

This chain links TRBV6-1 with TRBJ2-3, with 7 positions matching TRBD1. After removal of 4 bases from V and 0 bases from J, the junction contained 7 bases not matched to a gene. The CDR3 has 16 residues. Germline assignment: CDR1 MNHNS and CDR2 SASEGT. The CDR3 DNA is TGTGCCAGCAGTGTTGAGAGGGGGCTTAGCACAGATACGCAGTATTTT. This codes for CASSVERGLSTDTQYF.

J is TRBJ2-7 and V is TRBV5-1; 9 bases match TRBD2. Germline trimming cut 4 bases from V and 6 bases from J; bases unmatched to any gene: 5. The length of the CDR3 is 13 residues. Germline-derived CDR1 and CDR2 are SGHRS and YFSETQ. CDR3 sequence reads: CASSAGGASEQYF. The CDR3 nucleotides read TGCGCCAGCAGCGCGGGGGGGGCCAGCGAGCAGTACTTC.

This clone was picked up a small number of times. The junction differs from germline at one of its ends, possibly a read error. Other DNA sequences from this sample encode an identical CDR3 as well. This rearrangement joins TRBV7-9 to TRBJ2-1; D may be TRBD2 (6 bases). Germline lookup yields CDR1 SEHNR and CDR2 FQNEAQ (reference sequence). This CDR3 has 12 residues. CDR3: CSSSSGDNEQFF. CDR3 DNA sequence: TGTTCCAGCAGCTCGGGGGACAATGAGCAGTTCTTC.

The chain recombines TRBV7-3 with TRBJ1-6; the D is unclear. CDR3 size: 13 residues. V lost 3 bases, J lost 6 bases, and 6 bases lay in between. Germline V CDR1 and CDR2: SGHTA, FQGTGA. The CDR3 region is CASSFSGNSPLHF. The CDR3 region has the DNA TGTGCCAGCAGCTTCTCGGGTAATTCACCCCTCCACTTT.

The J gene is TRBJ2-7, the V gene TRBV2, with D tentatively TRBD1 (5 bases). This CDR3 has 13 residues. The ends were cut back, 1 base at V and 2 bases at J, with 6 bases in the middle. Germline CDR1 SNHLY, CDR2 FYNNEI. The CDR3 DNA sequence: TGTGCCAGCAGTGAAGACAGGACCTACGAGCAGTACTTC. Protein sequence: CASSEDRTYEQYF. The whole variable domain, filled in from reference TRBV2 and TRBJ2-7, reads EPEVTQTPSHQVTQMGQEVILRCVPISNHLYFYWYRQILGQKVEFLVSFYNNEISEKSEIFDDQFSVERPDGSNFTLKIRSTKLEDSAMYFCASSEDRTYEQYFGPGTRLTVT.

This clone occurred a few times. The chain combines TRBV5-6 with TRBJ2-2; no clear D. The CDR3 extends over 14 amino acids. Germline CDR1 reads SGHDT; CDR2 reads YYEEEE. V lost 0 bases and J lost 1, with 4 bases in between. The CDR3 reads CASSLAVNTGELFF. CDR3 coding DNA: TGTGCCAGCAGCTTGGCGGTGAACACCGGGGAGCTGTTTTTT.

This clone was seen only a few times. The chain carries TRBV6-5 and TRBJ1-4, with TRBD1 matching over 10 bases. The V segment lost 6 bases and the J segment 6 bases; nucleotides outside the gene matches: 4. Germline V lookup: CDR1 MNHEY, CDR2 SVGAGI. This CDR3 has 14 residues. DNA for the CDR3: TGTGCCAGCAGGTGGGACAGGGGAGATGAAAAACTGTTTTTT. Translated, it gives CASRWDRGDEKLFF.

V and J are TRBV4-3 and TRBJ2-3, with 8 positions matching TRBD2. Germline CDR1 reads LGHNA; CDR2 reads YSLEER. This CDR3 contains 16 residues. V dropped 3 bases and J dropped 0; count of bases not matched to a gene: 5. CDR3 bases: TGCGCCAGCAGCCAGCCCGGGACTAGTAGCACAGATACGCAGTATTTT. This sequence encodes CASSQPGTSSTDTQYF.

The V gene is TRBV28, the J gene TRBJ1-3; D may be TRBD1 (5 bases). V lost 4 bases and J 3 bases, leaving 7 bases between the germline ends. In germline, CDR1 is MDHEN, CDR2 SYDVKM. The length of the CDR3 is 13 residues. CDR3 in amino acids: CASSWGGGNTIYF. CDR3 coding DNA: TGTGCCAGCAGTTGGGGGGGTGGAAACACCATATATTTT.

The chain has TRBV6-6 and TRBJ1-5, with TRBD1 identical over 9 bases. Germline CDR1 reads MNHNY; CDR2 reads SVGAGI (reference sequence). V was pared by 6 bases and J by 1 base, with 4 bases of the junction left unmatched. The CDR3 covers 15 residues. CDR3 coding DNA: TGTGCCAGCAGCCCGGACAGGGGAAGCAATCAGCCCCAGCATTTT. Protein sequence: CASSPDRGSNQPQHF.

This clone appeared a few times. The chain joins TRBV4-2 to TRBJ1-5; no clear D gene. CDR3 length: 16 residues. With 0 bases removed from V and 5 bases from J, the gap between germline ends came to 14 bases. CDR1 is LGHNA, CDR2 YNFKEQ, per germline. DNA for the CDR3: TGTGCCAGCAGCCAAGACACCCATGGAGGGCATCAGCCCCAGCATTTT. Its translation is CASSQDTHGGHQPQHF.

The chain couples TRBV29-1 to TRBJ2-5; 9 bases are shared with TRBD2. The J call may be mistaken, given a closer DNA end match to TRBJ2-7. CDR3 size: 14 residues. From germline, CDR1 is SQVTM and CDR2 ANQGSEA. The CDR3 nucleotides are TGCAGCGTTGAGGGTCTAGCGGGGATGTACGAGCAGTACTTC. Translation gives CSVEGLAGMYEQYF.

This clone was seen only once. The chain uses TRBV5-4 and TRBJ2-4, with 8 bases that match TRBD2. V dropped 3 bases and J dropped 5; count of bases not matched to a gene: 13. The germline CDR1 and CDR2 sequences are SGHNT and YYREEE (reference sequence). This CDR3 has 17 amino acids. The CDR3: CASSSPSAGGVENIQYF. Written as DNA, the CDR3 is TGTGCCAGCAGCTCCCCCTCGGCGGGAGGAGTCGAAAACATTCAGTACTTC.

The chain links TRBV6-1 to TRBJ2-7; TRBD1 matches at 11 bases. This CDR3 is 13 amino acids long. V lost 6 bases to trimming and J lost 6 bases; unmatched junction nucleotides: 4. Germline V CDR1 and CDR2: MNHNS, SASEGT. CDR3 DNA sequence: TGTGCCAGCAGCCGGGACAGGGGGACCGAGCAGTACTTC. This translates into CASSRDRGTEQYF.

The chain is built from TRBV2 and TRBJ2-3; D perhaps matches TRBD1 (6 bases). Germline V CDR1 and CDR2: SNHLY, FYNNEI. This CDR3 comprises 17 residues. The V and J ends lost 1 base and 6 bases respectively, with 20 bases between them. CDR3 loop: CASSEDIGRRRGDTQYF. The CDR3 region has the DNA TGTGCCAGCAGTGAAGACATAGGGCGCCGAAGGGGGGATACGCAGTATTTT. The variable domain in full, completed from reference TRBV2 and TRBJ2-3, reads EPEVTQTPSHQVTQMGQEVILRCVPISNHLYFYWYRQILGQKVEFLVSFYNNEISEKSEIFDDQFSVERPDGSNFTLKIRSTKLEDSAMYFCASSEDIGRRRGDTQYFGPGTRLTVL.

A few counts support this clone. This chain joins TRBV6-6 and TRBJ1-1, with a weak D call TRBD1 (5 bases). V shed 5 bases and J shed 5 bases, with 15 bases lying between them. Looked up from germline, CDR1 is MNHNY and CDR2 is SVGAGI (reference sequence). CDR3 length: 14 amino acids. The CDR3 sequence is CASSPLGGRTEAFF. CDR3 nucleotide sequence: TGTGCCAGCAGTCCCCTCGGGGGGAGGACTGAAGCTTTCTTT.

The rearrangement joins TRBV15 to TRBJ2-7; TRBD1 matches 12 bases. The V and J ends lost 3 bases and 3 bases, in that order; junction bases with no gene match: 3. This CDR3 has 15 residues. Germline-derived CDR1 and CDR2 are LNHNV and YYDKDF (reference sequence). The CDR3 sequence is CATSRGQGAFYEQYF. CDR3 DNA sequence: TGTGCCACCAGCAGGGGACAGGGGGCTTTCTACGAGCAGTACTTC. The full variable domain, its missing parts supplied by reference TRBV15 and TRBJ2-7, is DAMVIQNPRYQVTQFGKPVTLSCSQTLNHNVMYWYQQKSSQAPKLLFHYYDKDFNNEADTPDNFQSRRPNTSFCFLDIRSPGLGDTAMYLCATSRGQGAFYEQYFGPGTRLTVT.

As concerns this clone: The same CDR3 also results from other DNA sequences found in this sample. The gene calls are TRBV5-6 and TRBJ1-1, with a tentative D call TRBD1 (5 bases). Germline-derived CDR1 and CDR2 are SGHDT and YYEEEE. The CDR3 is 14 residues long. V was shortened by 0 bases and J by 5 bases, with 11 bases between the two germline ends. The CDR3 loop is CASSLGPGGTEAFF. CDR3 in DNA: TGTGCCAGCAGCTTGGGCCCCGGGGGAACTGAAGCTTTCTTT.

V and J are TRBV6-5 and TRBJ1-2; TRBD1 agrees at 7 bases. Germline lookup yields CDR1 MNHEY and CDR2 SVGAGI. V lost 0 bases and J lost 8; bases outside the gene matches: 3. The CDR3 runs to 13 residues. CDR3 DNA sequence: TGTGCCAGCAGTTACTCAGGGGGACAGGGCTACACCTTC. It codes for CASSYSGGQGYTF.

The rearrangement joins TRBV28 to TRBJ2-7; the D gene is possibly TRBD1 (6 bases). The CDR3 length is 15 residues. V lost 4 bases to trimming and J lost 3 bases, with 16 bases between them. Germline V gene data show CDR1 as MDHEN and CDR2 as SYDVKM. In nucleotides, the CDR3 is TGTGCCAGCAGTTCCCCCGACAGGTCGGGCTACGAGCAGTACTTC. Protein sequence: CASSSPDRSGYEQYF.